The 31 T cell receptor beta chains given below trace back to one sample, sequenced in a study of identical twins. In TCRdb, the 5' RACE reads were re-called with MiXCR into one record per CDR3 protein. Among about 450,000 distinct CDR3 sequences listed, about 18% were seen once. The sequencing input was naive T cells sorted from blood. These receptor sequences come from a middle-aged man in good health.

The chain recombines TRBV28 with TRBJ1-2; TRBD1 matches at 7 bases. The CDR3 is 13 amino acids. Germline trimming cut 6 bases from V and 4 bases from J; bases unmatched to any gene: 5. Germline V gene data show CDR1 as MDHEN and CDR2 as SYDVKM. The CDR3 region is CASRWTGPYGYTF. The CDR3 coding sequence is TGTGCCAGCAGGTGGACAGGTCCCTATGGCTACACCTTC.

The chain joins TRBV28 to TRBJ1-2, with D possibly being TRBD1 (6 bases). Germline V CDR1 and CDR2: MDHEN, SYDVKM. V lost 2 bases, J lost 8 bases, and 9 bases lay in between. The CDR3 loop spans 12 amino acids. Here the CDR3 reads CASSLDRTGYTF. CDR3 DNA sequence: TGTGCCAGCAGTTTAGACAGGACCGGCTACACCTTC.

There are many counts of this clonotype. This chain joins TRBV3-1 and TRBJ1-1; D uncertain. The germline V and J ends were trimmed by 1 base and 1 base, with 10 bases remaining between them. Germline V gene data show CDR1 as LGHDT and CDR2 as YNNKEL (reference sequence). CDR3 size: 15 residues. The CDR3 is CASSQVNGQNTEAFF. As DNA, the CDR3 is TGTGCCAGCAGCCAAGTCAACGGGCAGAACACTGAAGCTTTCTTT.

The CDR3 loop reads CASSHPGGVNTGELFF. The CDR3 nucleotides are TGTGCCAGCAGCCATCCGGGGGGCGTGAACACCGGGGAGCTGTTTTTT. The chain joins TRBV3-1 to TRBJ2-2; maybe TRBD2 (7 bases). V lost 3 bases and J lost 1, with 12 bases in between. The germline gives CDR1 LGHDT, CDR2 YNNKEL (reference sequence). The CDR3 totals 16 residues.

This clonotype was counted between two and nine times. The chain links TRBV6-2 or TRBV6-3 to TRBJ2-1, with a tentative D call TRBD2 (5 bases). CDR1 and CDR2 from the germline V gene are MNHEY and SVGEGT. The CDR3 is 15 amino acids. V was trimmed by 7 bases and J by 3 bases, leaving 16 bases between them. DNA for the CDR3: TGTGCCAGCACCCCCCCAGGACTCGACTACAATGAGCAGTTCTTC. It is translated as CASTPPGLDYNEQFF.

This clonotype appeared many times. The CDR3 DNA is TGCAGTGCTAGACCTTTGCGCACTGAAGCTTTCTTT. It encodes CSARPLRTEAFF. The rearrangement joins TRBV20-1 to TRBJ1-1; D uncertain. Trimming removed 2 bases from V and 4 bases from J, with 8 bases in between. CDR1 DFQATT and CDR2 SNEGSKA come from the germline V gene (reference sequence). The CDR3 is made up of 12 amino acids.

This chain links TRBV4-2 with TRBJ2-7, with 12 bases matching TRBD2. Trimming took 0 bases from V and 2 from J; bases not matched to a gene: 5. CDR1 and CDR2 (germline): LGHNA, YNFKEQ. CDR3 length equals 17 residues. Written as DNA, the CDR3 is TGTGCCAGCAGCCAAGAACCTAGCGGGGGGGTGGCCTACGAGCAGTACTTC. It specifies CASSQEPSGGVAYEQYF.

The chain recombines TRBV29-1 with TRBJ2-1; D uncertain. Germline lookup yields CDR1 SQVTM and CDR2 ANQGSEA. This CDR3 has 11 residues. V lost 7 bases, J lost 8 bases, and 12 bases lay in between. In DNA, the CDR3 is TGCAGCGCCAGGTTTTGGGATGAGCAGTTCTTC. It specifies CSARFWDEQFF.

The V gene is TRBV7-8, the J gene TRBJ2-7; TRBD2 agrees at 9 bases. Germline loops: CDR1 SGHVS, CDR2 FQNEAQ. V dropped 3 bases and J dropped 1; count of bases not matched to a gene: 10. The CDR3 consists of 17 residues. The CDR3 DNA is TGTGCCAGCAGCTTCGAGTCAGGACTAGCGCCTTCCTACGAGCAGTACTTC. This translates into CASSFESGLAPSYEQYF.

This clonotype was found many times. This sequence joins TRBV10-3 and TRBJ2-3; D is perhaps TRBD2 (5 bases). The germline V gene has CDR1 ENHRY and CDR2 SYGVKD. Trimming pared 3 bases from V and 1 base from J, leaving 14 bases between. The CDR3 consists of 16 residues. CDR3 protein: CAISDGSRSGTDTQYF. CDR3 nucleotides: TGTGCCATCAGTGATGGGAGCCGGAGCGGCACAGATACGCAGTATTTT.

This clonotype was recorded a few times. V and J are TRBV18 and TRBJ2-7; 7 bases line up with TRBD2. In germline, CDR1 is KGHSH, CDR2 LQKENI. The CDR3 is made up of 16 amino acids. Trimming at V came to 6 bases and at J to 3 bases, leaving 14 bases not matched to a gene. CDR3 in amino acids: CASSPSLGLVGYEQYF. CDR3 DNA: TGTGCCAGCTCCCCCTCACTCGGACTAGTGGGCTACGAGCAGTACTTC. The full variable domain, rest sourced from reference TRBV18 and TRBJ2-7, is NAGVMQNPRHLVRRRGQEARLRCSPMKGHSHVYWYRQLPEEGLKFMVYLQKENIIDESGMPKERFSAEFPKEGPSILRIQQVVRGDSAAYFCASSPSLGLVGYEQYFGPGTRLTVT.

The rearrangement uses TRBV5-1 and TRBJ2-7, with no clear D. The V and J ends lost 0 bases and 2 bases respectively, with 12 bases between them. This CDR3 spans 15 amino acids. The germline CDR1 and CDR2 sequences are SGHRS and YFSETQ. The CDR3 protein is CASSLAPVGAYEQYF. CDR3 nucleotides: TGCGCCAGCAGCTTGGCCCCCGTCGGAGCCTACGAGCAGTACTTC.

In its sample, this clonotype was seen a few times. V usage is TRBV28 and J usage is TRBJ2-1; 7 bases match TRBD2. With 2 bases clipped from V and 4 bases from J, the junction kept 5 bases outside the gene matches. This CDR3 is 15 amino acids long. The germline V gene has CDR1 MDHEN and CDR2 SYDVKM. The CDR3: CASSLEGTIYNEQFF. The CDR3 coding sequence is TGTGCCAGCAGTTTAGAGGGGACTATATACAATGAGCAGTTCTTC.

This clonotype was seen a handful of times. This chain uses TRBV24-1 with TRBJ2-3; a weak D match, TRBD1 (6 bases). The length of the CDR3 is 16 residues. Germline V lookup: CDR1 KGHDR, CDR2 SFDVKD. Trimming left V 5 bases short and J 0 bases short, with 14 bases between. The CDR3 nucleotides read TGTGCCACCAGTGTCGCGGAGACAGGTAGCACAGATACGCAGTATTTT. This encodes CATSVAETGSTDTQYF.

The DNA of the CDR3 is TGTGCCAGCAGCCAAGGGCCCAGGGAAGCTTTCTTT. Protein product: CASSQGPREAFF. This sequence joins TRBV3-1 and TRBJ1-1; D gene unclear. Between the trimmed V and J ends, which lost 1 base and 8 bases, there was a span of 8 bases. Germline V gene data show CDR1 as LGHDT and CDR2 as YNNKEL (reference sequence). The CDR3 extends over 12 amino acids.

Ten or more counts support this clonotype. The rearrangement joins TRBV9 to TRBJ1-5; D remains unclear. Germline V CDR1 and CDR2: SGDLS, YYNGEE. The CDR3 is made up of 14 amino acids. Deletions cut 0 bases from V and 1 base from J, with 5 bases between. For the CDR3, the DNA is TGTGCCAGCAGCGTAGGAGGGAGCAATCAGCCCCAGCATTTT. Translating it yields CASSVGGSNQPQHF.

This clonotype was seen repeatedly, ten times or more. The V and J genes are TRBV28 and TRBJ1-6; tentative D call: TRBD1 (5 bases). The CDR3 length is 16 residues. Trimming removed 3 bases from V and 2 bases from J, with 11 bases in between. The germline CDR1 and CDR2 sequences are MDHEN and SYDVKM. CDR3 sequence: CASSFGAAAYNSPLHF. Written as DNA, the CDR3 is TGTGCCAGCAGTTTCGGGGCAGCCGCCTATAATTCACCCCTCCACTTT.

This clonotype was seen more than once but under ten times. The chain is built from TRBV12-3 or TRBV12-4 and TRBJ2-3; D not resolved. Trimming pared 5 bases from V and 6 bases from J, leaving 6 bases between. The CDR3 runs to 11 residues. The CDR3 is CASSTYDTQYF. CDR3 nucleotides: TGTGCCAGCAGTACGTATGATACGCAGTATTTT.

The V and J genes are TRBV10-3 and TRBJ1-5; TRBD1 aligns across 7 bases. The junction had 5 bases not matched to a gene; V was cut back by 6 bases and J by 0 bases. Germline CDR1 is ENHRY and CDR2 is SYGVKD. The CDR3 sequence is 15 residues long. Here the CDR3 DNA reads TGTGCCATCAGCGGGACAGAGTATAGCAATCAGCCCCAGCATTTT. This encodes CAISGTEYSNQPQHF.

This chain joins TRBV4-3 and TRBJ2-3; 9 nucleotides agree with TRBD2. Germline loops: CDR1 LGHNA, CDR2 YSLEER. The CDR3 covers 17 residues. V trimming: 4 bases; J trimming: 3 bases; junction bases outside the gene matches: 11. CDR3 protein: CASSPQARGGQTDTQYF. The CDR3 DNA sequence: TGCGCCAGCAGCCCCCAGGCGCGGGGGGGCCAGACAGATACGCAGTATTTT.

This chain links TRBV6-2 or TRBV6-3 with TRBJ2-5; TRBD2 matches 8 bases. The ends lost 5 bases at V and 2 bases at J; junction bases unmatched: 4. The V gene's germline CDR1 is MNHEY and CDR2 SVGEGT. The CDR3 length is 14 residues. The CDR3 DNA reads as TGTGCCAGCAGTCGGACTAGCAGACAAGAGACCCAGTACTTC. This encodes CASSRTSRQETQYF.

In this sample, this clonotype turned up many times. J is TRBJ2-1 and V is TRBV7-9, with 10 positions matching TRBD2. From germline, CDR1 is SEHNR and CDR2 FQNEAQ (reference sequence). V gave up 8 bases and J gave up 2 bases; unmatched junction bases: 3. CDR3 length: 14 amino acids. This CDR3 is CASQAGGAYNEQFF. The CDR3, as DNA: TGTGCCAGCCAAGCGGGAGGGGCCTACAATGAGCAGTTCTTC.

The gene calls are TRBV7-3 and TRBJ2-2; D may be TRBD2 (6 bases). V lost 5 bases and J 4 bases, leaving 14 bases between the germline ends. This CDR3 spans 15 amino acids. CDR1 and CDR2 (germline): SGHTA, FQGTGA. CDR3 sequence: CASSPRGSGTGELFF. CDR3 nucleotides: TGTGCCAGCAGCCCCCGGGGGTCGGGCACCGGGGAGCTGTTTTTT.

V gene TRBV19 combines with J gene TRBJ2-7; either TRBD1 or TRBD2 may supply D (5 bases each). V lost 3 bases, J lost 3 bases, and 9 bases lay in between. The CDR3 is 13 amino acids. Germline V CDR1 and CDR2: LNHDA, SQIVND (reference sequence). The CDR3 coding sequence is TGTGCCAGTAGTATCGGGGCGGACTACGAGCAGTACTTC. Its translation: CASSIGADYEQYF.

The chain employs TRBV15 and TRBJ1-1, with D possibly TRBD1 on 6 matching bases. The CDR3 has 17 amino acids. Trimming shortened V by 5 bases and J by 2 bases, and 21 bases separated the two germline ends. Looked up from germline, CDR1 is LNHNV and CDR2 is YYDKDF (reference sequence). The CDR3 is CATSPGRDTLLNTEAFF. In DNA, the CDR3 is TGTGCCACCAGCCCCGGGCGGGACACCCTTCTTAACACTGAAGCTTTCTTT.

This clonotype was recorded many times. A read error may produce the germline difference seen at one junction end. This chain joins TRBV24-1 and TRBJ2-6; maybe TRBD2 (5 bases). In germline, CDR1 is KGHDR, CDR2 SFDVKD. There are 16 residues in the CDR3. The CDR3 DNA follows: TGTGCCACTAGTGGAGGTCTGGGCTCTGGGGCCAACGTCCTGACTTTC. It yields the protein CATSGGLGSGANVLTF.

The rearrangement links TRBV6-4 to TRBJ2-1, with D hard to call. The CDR3 consists of 13 residues. V was pared by 0 bases and J by 6 bases, with 6 bases between. The germline V gene has CDR1 MRHNA and CDR2 SNTAGT. The CDR3 sequence: CASSDSYSNEQFF. In DNA, the CDR3 is TGTGCCAGCAGTGACTCCTACAGCAATGAGCAGTTCTTC.

This clonotype occurred a few times. The chain employs TRBV6-2 or TRBV6-3 and TRBJ2-3; 7 nucleotides agree with TRBD1. With 6 bases clipped from V and 0 bases from J, the junction kept 9 bases outside the gene matches. CDR1 and CDR2 (germline): MNHEY, SVGEGT. This CDR3 has 16 residues. The DNA for the CDR3 is TGTGCCAGCAGCTCAAACAGGGGCCACAGCACAGATACGCAGTATTTT. It is translated as CASSSNRGHSTDTQYF.

The chain couples TRBV18 to TRBJ2-7; D could derive from TRBD1 or TRBD2 (6 bases each). The CDR3 totals 15 residues. The germline CDR1 and CDR2 sequences are KGHSH and LQKENI. V was cut by 2 bases and J by 0 bases, with 11 bases left in between. This chain's CDR3 is CASSPGGHSSYEQYF. The CDR3 bases are TGTGCCAGCTCACCAGGGGGGCATAGCTCCTACGAGCAGTACTTC.

The sample holds a few counts of this clonotype. CDR3 nucleotide sequence: TGCAGCGTTAGACAGGGAGGGAGCACTGAAGCTTTCTTT. Protein: CSVRQGGSTEAFF. V is TRBV29-1 and J is TRBJ1-1; the match to TRBD1 covers 7 bases. The junction had 7 bases not matched to a gene; V was cut back by 5 bases and J by 4 bases. The CDR3 length is 13 residues. The germline V gene encodes CDR1 SQVTM and CDR2 ANQGSEA.

This clonotype was detected ten times or more. This chain uses TRBV2 with TRBJ2-1, with 10 nucleotides matching TRBD2. CDR3 size: 15 residues. Germline V gene data show CDR1 as SNHLY and CDR2 as FYNNEI. J lost 9 bases, V lost 1 base, and 6 bases had no gene match. The CDR3 bases are TGTGCCAGCAGTGAAGTGGCCAGCGGGAGGGGTGAGCAGTTCTTC. Translating gives CASSEVASGRGEQFF.